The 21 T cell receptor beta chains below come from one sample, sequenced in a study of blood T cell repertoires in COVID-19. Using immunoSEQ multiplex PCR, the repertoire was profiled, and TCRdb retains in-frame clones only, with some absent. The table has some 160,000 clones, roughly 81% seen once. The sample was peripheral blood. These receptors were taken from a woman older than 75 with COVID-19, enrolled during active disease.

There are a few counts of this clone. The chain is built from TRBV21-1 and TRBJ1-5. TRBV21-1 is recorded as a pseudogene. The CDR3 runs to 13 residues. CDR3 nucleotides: TGTGCCAGGGGTGACGGGAACAATCAGCCCCAGCATTTT. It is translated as CARGDGNNQPQHF.

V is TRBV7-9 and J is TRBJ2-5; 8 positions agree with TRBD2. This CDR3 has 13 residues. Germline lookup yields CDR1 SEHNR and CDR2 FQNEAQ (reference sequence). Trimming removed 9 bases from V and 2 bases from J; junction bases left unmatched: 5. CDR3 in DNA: TGTGCCAGTATAGCTAGCGGGCAAGAGACCCAGTACTTC. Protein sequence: CASIASGQETQYF.

The CDR3 sequence is CASSISGGLGTGELFF. CDR3 DNA sequence: TGTGCCAGTAGTATAAGCGGGGGCCTGGGGACCGGGGAGCTGTTTTTT. This rearrangement joins TRBV19 to TRBJ2-2; 8 bases are a match to TRBD2. Unmatched junction bases numbered 7, after V lost 2 bases and J lost 5 bases. The CDR3 has 16 residues. Per germline, CDR1 LNHDA and CDR2 SQIVND (reference sequence).

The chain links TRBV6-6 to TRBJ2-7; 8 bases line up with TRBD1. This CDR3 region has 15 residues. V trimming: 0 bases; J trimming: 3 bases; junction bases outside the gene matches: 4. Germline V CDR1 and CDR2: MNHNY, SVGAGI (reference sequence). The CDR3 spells CASSYSTGGLYEQYF. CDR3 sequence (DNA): TGTGCCAGCAGTTACTCCACAGGGGGGCTCTACGAGCAGTACTTC.

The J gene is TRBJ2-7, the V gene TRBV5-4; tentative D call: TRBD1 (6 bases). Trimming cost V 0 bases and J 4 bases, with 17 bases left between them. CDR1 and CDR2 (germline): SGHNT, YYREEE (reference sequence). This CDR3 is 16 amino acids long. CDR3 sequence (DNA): TGTGCCAGCAGCTTGGCCCCCAGGGGCCCCGGTTACGAGCAGTACTTC. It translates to CASSLAPRGPGYEQYF.

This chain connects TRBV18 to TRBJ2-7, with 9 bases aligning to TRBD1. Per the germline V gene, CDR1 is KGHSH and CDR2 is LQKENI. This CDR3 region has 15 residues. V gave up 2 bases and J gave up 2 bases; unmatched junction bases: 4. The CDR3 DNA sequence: TGTGCCAGCTCACCATTGCGGACAGGGGCCTACGAGCAGTACTTC. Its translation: CASSPLRTGAYEQYF.

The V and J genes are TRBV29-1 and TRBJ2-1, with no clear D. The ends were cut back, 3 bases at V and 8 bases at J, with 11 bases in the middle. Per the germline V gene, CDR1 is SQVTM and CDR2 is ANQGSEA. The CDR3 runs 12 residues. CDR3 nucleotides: TGCAGCGTTGAGGTAGTTTCCGATGAGCAGTTCTTC. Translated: CSVEVVSDEQFF.

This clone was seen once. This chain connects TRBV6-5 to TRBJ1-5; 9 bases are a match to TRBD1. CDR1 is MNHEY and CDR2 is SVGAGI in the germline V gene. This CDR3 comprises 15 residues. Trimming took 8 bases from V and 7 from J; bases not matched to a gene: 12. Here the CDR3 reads CASGYRTGGGQPQHF. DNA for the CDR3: TGTGCCAGCGGCTACCGAACAGGGGGCGGACAGCCCCAGCATTTT.

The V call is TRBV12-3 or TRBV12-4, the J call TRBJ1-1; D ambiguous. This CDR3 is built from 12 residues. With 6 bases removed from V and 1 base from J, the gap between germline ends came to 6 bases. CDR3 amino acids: CASRSGNTEAFF. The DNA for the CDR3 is TGTGCCAGCAGATCCGGGAACACTGAAGCTTTCTTT.

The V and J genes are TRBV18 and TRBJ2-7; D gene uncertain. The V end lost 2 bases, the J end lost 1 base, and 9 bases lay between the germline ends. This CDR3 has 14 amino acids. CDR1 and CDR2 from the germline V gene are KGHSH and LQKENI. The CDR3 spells CASSPKSNSYEQYF. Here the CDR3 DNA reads TGTGCCAGCTCACCAAAATCCAATTCCTACGAGCAGTACTTC.

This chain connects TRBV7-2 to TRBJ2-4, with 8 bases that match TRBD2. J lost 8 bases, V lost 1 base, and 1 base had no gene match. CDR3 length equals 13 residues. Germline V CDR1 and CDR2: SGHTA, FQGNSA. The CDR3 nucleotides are TGTGCCAGCAGCTTAGTCGGGGGGGACATTCAGTACTTC. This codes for CASSLVGGDIQYF.

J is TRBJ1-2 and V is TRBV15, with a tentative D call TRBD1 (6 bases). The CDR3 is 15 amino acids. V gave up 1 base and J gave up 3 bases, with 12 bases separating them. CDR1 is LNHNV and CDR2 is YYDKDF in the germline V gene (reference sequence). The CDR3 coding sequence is TGTGCCACCAGCAGAGGAGCGACAGGTCACTATGGCTACACCTTC. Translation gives CATSRGATGHYGYTF.

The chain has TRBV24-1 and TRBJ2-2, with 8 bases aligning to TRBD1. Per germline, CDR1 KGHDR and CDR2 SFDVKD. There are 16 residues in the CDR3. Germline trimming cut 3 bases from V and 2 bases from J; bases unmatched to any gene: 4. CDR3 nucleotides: TGTGCCACCAGTGATCCGACAGGGGCCAACACCGGGGAGCTGTTTTTT. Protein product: CATSDPTGANTGELFF.

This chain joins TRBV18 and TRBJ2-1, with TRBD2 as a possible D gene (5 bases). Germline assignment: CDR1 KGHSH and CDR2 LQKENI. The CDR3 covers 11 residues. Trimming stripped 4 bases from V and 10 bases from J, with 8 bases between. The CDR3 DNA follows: TGTGCCAGCTCACTCCCGGGAGAGCAGTTCTTC. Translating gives CASSLPGEQFF.

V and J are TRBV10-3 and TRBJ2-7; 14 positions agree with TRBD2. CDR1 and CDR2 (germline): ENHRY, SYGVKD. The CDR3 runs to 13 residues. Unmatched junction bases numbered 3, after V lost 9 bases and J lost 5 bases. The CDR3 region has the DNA TGTGCCATTCGACTAGCGGGAGGGGACGAGCAGTACTTC. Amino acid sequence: CAIRLAGGDEQYF.

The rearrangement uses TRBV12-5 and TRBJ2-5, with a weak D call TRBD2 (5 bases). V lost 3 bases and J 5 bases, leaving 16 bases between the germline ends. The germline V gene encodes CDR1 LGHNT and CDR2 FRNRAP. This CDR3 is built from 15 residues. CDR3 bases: TGTGCTAGTGGTTTCGGGGATGAAAGGGCGGAGACCCAGTACTTC. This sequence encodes CASGFGDERAETQYF.

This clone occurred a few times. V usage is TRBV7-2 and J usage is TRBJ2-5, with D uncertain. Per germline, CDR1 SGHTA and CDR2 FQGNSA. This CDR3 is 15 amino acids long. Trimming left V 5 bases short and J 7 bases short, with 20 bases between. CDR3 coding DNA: TGTGCCAGCAGCCCCTATGGTGCGCCAATCGGGACCCAGTACTTC. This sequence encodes CASSPYGAPIGTQYF.

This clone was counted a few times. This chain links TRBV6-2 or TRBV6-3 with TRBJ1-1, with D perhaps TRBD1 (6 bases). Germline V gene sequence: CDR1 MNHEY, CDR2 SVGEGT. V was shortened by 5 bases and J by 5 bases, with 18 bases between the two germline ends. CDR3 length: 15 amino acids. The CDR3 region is CASSRPGQITTEAFF. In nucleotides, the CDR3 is TGTGCCAGCAGTAGGCCGGGACAAATAACAACTGAAGCTTTCTTT.

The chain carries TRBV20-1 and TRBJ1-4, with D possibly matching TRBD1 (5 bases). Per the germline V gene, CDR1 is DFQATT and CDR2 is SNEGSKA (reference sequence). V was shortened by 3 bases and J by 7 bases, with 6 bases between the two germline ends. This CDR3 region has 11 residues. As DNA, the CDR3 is TGCAGTGCTAGCGACAGTGAAAAACTGTTTTTT. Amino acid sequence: CSASDSEKLFF.

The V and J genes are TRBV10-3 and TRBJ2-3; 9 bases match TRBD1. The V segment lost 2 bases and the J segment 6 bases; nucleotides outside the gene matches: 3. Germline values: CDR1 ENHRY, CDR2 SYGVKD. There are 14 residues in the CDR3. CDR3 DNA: TGTGCCATCAGTGAGGGACAGGGGTGGGATACGCAGTATTTT. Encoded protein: CAISEGQGWDTQYF.

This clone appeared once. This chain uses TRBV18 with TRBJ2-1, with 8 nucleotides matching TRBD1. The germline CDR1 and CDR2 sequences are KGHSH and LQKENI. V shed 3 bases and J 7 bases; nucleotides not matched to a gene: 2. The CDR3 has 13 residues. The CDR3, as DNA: TGTGCCAGCTCACCGGACAGGGTGAATGAGCAGTTCTTC. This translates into CASSPDRVNEQFF.